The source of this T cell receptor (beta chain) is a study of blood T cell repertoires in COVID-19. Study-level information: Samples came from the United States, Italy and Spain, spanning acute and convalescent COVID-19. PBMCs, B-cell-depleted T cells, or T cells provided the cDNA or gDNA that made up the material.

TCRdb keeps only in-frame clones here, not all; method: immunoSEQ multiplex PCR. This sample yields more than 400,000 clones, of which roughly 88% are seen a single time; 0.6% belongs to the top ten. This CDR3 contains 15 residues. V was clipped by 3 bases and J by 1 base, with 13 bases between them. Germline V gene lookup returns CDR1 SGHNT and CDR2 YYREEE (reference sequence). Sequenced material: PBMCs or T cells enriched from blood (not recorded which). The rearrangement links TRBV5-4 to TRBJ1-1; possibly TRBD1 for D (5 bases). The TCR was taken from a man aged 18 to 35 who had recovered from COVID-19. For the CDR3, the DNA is TGTGCCAGCAGCTCCGGCGGGGCCCCGAACACTGAAGCTTTCTTT. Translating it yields CASSSGGAPNTEAFF. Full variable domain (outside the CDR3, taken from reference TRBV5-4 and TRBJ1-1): ETGVTQSPTHLIKTRGQQVTLRCSSQSGHNTVSWYQQALGQGPQFIFQYYREEENGRGNFPPRFSGLQFPNYSSELNVNALELDDSALYLCASSSGGAPNTEAFFGQGTRLTVV.